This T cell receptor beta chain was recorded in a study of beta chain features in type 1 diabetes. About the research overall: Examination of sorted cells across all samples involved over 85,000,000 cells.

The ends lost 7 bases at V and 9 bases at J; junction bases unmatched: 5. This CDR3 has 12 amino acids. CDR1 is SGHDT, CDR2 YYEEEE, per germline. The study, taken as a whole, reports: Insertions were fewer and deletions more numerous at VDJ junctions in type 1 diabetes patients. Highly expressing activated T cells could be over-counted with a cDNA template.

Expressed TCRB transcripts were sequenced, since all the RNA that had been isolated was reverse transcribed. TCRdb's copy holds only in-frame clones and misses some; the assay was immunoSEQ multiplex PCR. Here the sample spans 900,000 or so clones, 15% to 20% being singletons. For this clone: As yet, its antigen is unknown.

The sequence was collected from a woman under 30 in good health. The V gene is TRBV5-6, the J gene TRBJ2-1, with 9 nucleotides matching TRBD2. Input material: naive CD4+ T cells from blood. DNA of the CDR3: TGTGCCAGCCGGTCACTAGCGGGTGAGCAGTTCTTC. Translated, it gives CASRSLAGEQFF. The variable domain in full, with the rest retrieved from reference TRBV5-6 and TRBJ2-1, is DAGVTQSPTHLIKTRGQQVTLRCSPKSGHDTVSWYQQALGQGPQFIFQYYEEEERQRGNFPDRFSGHQFPNYSSELNVNALLLGDSALYLCASRSLAGEQFFGPGTRLTVL.